This T cell receptor (beta chain) was identified during a study of blood T cell repertoires in COVID-19. Looking at the study overall: Collection of acute and convalescent COVID-19 samples took place in the United States, Italy and Spain. The analysed material was cDNA or gDNA that came from T cells, B-cell-depleted T cells, or PBMCs.

Profiling relied on immunoSEQ multiplex PCR, and the TCRdb table lists in-frame clones only, not all of them. The sample holds some 200,000 clones, about 90% seen once. The germline gives CDR1 SEHNR, CDR2 FQNEAQ (reference sequence). The CDR3 is made up of 15 amino acids. Trimming took off 5 bases at V and 1 base at J, with 12 bases between the two ends. The receptor's source is a man aged 30 to 45 with acute or convalescent COVID-19. The sample comprised peripheral blood. V and J are TRBV7-9 and TRBJ1-5; a possible D gene is TRBD1 (6 bases). The CDR3 region is CASSPGGASNQPQHF. The DNA for the CDR3 is TGTGCCAGCAGCCCTGGGGGGGCGAGCAATCAGCCCCAGCATTTT.